This TCR beta chain was sequenced for a study of T cell changes during pregnancy in multiple sclerosis. TCRdb keeps only in-frame clones here, not all; method: immunoSEQ multiplex PCR. In the table there are approximately 65,000 clones, around 92% of which are singletons. The J segment lost 3 bases and the V segment lost 3 bases, leaving 7 bases of the junction unmatched. The CDR3 consists of 14 residues. Germline V gives CDR1 GTSNPN, CDR2 SVGIG (reference sequence). The clonotype was recovered from a female donor in good health, enrolled as a control in a pregnancy study. The starting material was CD8+ T cells from peripheral blood mononuclear cells, obtained in the third trimester of pregnancy. The chain combines TRBV30 with TRBJ1-1; 7 nucleotides agree with TRBD1. The CDR3 spells CAWSYRGGDTEAFF. CDR3 DNA sequence: TGTGCCTGGAGCTACAGGGGCGGAGACACTGAAGCTTTCTTT.